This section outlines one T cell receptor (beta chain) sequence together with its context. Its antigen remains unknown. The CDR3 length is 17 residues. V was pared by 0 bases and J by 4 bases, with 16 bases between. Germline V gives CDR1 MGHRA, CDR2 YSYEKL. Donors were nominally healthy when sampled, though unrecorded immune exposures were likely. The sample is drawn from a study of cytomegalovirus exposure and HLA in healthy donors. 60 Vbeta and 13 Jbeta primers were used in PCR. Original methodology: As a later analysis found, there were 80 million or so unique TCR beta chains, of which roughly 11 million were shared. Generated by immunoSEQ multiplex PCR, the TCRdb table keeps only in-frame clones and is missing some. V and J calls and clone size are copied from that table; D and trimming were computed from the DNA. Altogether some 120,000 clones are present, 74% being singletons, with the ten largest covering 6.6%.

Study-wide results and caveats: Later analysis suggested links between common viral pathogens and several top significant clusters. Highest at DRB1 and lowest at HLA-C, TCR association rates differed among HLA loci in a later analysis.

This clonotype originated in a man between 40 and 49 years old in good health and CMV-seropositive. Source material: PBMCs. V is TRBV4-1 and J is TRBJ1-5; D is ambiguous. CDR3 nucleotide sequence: TGCGCCAGCAGCCAAGATGGTTCCGCCGGGTGGAATCAGCCCCAGCATTTT. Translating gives CASSQDGSAGWNQPQHF.